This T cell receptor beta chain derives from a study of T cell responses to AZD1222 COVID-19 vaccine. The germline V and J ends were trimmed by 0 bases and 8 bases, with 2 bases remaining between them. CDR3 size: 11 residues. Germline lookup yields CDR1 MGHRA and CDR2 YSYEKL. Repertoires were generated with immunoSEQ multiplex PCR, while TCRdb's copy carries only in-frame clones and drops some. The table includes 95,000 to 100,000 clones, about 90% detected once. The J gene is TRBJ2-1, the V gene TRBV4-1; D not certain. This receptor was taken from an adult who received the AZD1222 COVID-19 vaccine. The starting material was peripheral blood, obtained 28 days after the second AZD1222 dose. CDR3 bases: TGCGCCAGCAGCCAAGATGATGAGCAGTTCTTC. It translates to CASSQDDEQFF.